The TCR beta chain under discussion was sequenced for a study of shared clonotypes between healthy human individuals. On the study more broadly: The cohort had a couple of women and a few men, ages 18 to 49. CD8 memory received one plate per donor, CD8 naive two, CD4 memory three and CD4 naive three.

The V end was cut by 5 bases, the J end by 5 bases, with 9 bases between. The CDR3 length is 13 residues. CDR1 is SEHNR, CDR2 FQNEAQ, per germline (reference sequence). DNA at roughly 0.2 ug, roughly 27,000 T cell genomes, went into sorted-subset replicate PCRs. Using immunoSEQ multiplex PCR, the repertoire was profiled, and TCRdb retains in-frame clones only, with some absent. The sample carries 2.3 million or so clones, over 90% recorded once. J is TRBJ2-2 and V is TRBV7-9; unclear D gene. The sample consisted of naive CD4+ T cells from PBMCs. This sample's subset: CD45RA+ positively selected. This clonotype was obtained from a man aged 18 to 29 in good health. Some clones in this sample may be carry-over from other donors' samples. Here the CDR3 DNA reads TGTGCCAGCAGCCCCGGACCAACCGGGGAGCTGTTTTTT. Translated: CASSPGPTGELFF.